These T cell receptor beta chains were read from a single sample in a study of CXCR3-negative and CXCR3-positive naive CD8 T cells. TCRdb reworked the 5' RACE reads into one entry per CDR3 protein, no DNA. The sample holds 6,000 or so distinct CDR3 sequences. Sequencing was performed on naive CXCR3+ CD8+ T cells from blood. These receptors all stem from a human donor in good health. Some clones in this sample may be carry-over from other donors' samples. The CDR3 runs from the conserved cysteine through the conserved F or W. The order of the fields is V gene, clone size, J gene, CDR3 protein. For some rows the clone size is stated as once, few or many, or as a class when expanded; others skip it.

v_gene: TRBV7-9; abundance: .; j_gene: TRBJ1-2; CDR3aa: CASSCGQLRTDGYTF
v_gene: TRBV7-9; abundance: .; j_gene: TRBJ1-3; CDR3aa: CASSHRKSGNTIYF
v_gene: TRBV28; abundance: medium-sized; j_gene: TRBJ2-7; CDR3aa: CASSDSLYEQYF
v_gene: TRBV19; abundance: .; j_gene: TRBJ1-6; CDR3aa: CASKSVGGAYSPLHF
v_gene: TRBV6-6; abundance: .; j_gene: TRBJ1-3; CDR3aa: CASSSTGSGGNTIYF
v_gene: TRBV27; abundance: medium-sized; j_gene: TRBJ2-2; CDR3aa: CASSDSANTGELFF
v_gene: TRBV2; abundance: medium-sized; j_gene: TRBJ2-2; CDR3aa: CASSGVDTGELFF
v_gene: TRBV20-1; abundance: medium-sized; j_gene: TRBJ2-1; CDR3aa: CSAPTLGQTYNEQFF
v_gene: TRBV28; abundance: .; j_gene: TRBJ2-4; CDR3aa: CASSLPTWTSGREVAKNIQYF
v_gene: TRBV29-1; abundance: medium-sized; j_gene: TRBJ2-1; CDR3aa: CSVESYNEQFF
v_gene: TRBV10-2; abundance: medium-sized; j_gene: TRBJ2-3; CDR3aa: CASTGTDNTDTQYF
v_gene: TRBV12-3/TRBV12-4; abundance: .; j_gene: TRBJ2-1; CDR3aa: CASSLSLVGYDQFF
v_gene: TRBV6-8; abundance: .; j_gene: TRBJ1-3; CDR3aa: CASREPGAPAGNTIYF
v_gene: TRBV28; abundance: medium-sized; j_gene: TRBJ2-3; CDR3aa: CASSLLGPSTDTQYF
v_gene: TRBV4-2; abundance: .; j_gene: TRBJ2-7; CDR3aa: CASSPITEGTYEQYF
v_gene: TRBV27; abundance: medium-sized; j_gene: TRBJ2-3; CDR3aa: CASSLISTGGADTQYF
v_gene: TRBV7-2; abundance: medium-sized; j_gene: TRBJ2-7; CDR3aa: CASSLVPGKTYEQYF
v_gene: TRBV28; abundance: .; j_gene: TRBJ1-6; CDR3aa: CASSRRTGPYNSPLHF
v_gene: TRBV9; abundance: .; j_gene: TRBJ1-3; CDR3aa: CASSPDMASGNTIYF
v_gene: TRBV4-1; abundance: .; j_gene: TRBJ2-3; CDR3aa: CASSQGQLAGADTQYF
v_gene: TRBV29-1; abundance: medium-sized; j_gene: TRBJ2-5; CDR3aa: CSQNTQGLGTSGRHGPGTQYF
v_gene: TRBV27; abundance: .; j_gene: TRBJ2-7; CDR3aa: CASSFSRTAEQYF
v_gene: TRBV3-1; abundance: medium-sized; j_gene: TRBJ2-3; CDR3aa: CASSQPIAGGRHTQYF
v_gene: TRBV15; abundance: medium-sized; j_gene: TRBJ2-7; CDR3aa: CATSSQTGNLYEQYF
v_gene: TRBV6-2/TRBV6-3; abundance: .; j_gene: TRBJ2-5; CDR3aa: CASSLGREYQETQYF
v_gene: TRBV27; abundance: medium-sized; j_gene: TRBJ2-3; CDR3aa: CASSFKGAPTDTQYF
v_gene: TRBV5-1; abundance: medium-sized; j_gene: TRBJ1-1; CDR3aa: CASSYEAGAKGDTEAFF
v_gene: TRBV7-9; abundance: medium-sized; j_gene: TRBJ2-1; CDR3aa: CASSYRDREFGEQFF
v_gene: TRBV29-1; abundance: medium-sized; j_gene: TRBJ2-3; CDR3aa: CSVDYPRSDTQYF
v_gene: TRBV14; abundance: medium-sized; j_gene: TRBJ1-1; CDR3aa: CASSQGRSTEAFF
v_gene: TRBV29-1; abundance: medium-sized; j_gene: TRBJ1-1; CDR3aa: CSVADRGEAFF
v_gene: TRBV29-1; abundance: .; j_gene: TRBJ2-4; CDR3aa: CSVQGVAKNIQYF
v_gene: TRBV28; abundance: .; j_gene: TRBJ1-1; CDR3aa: CASSLPGQGTWNTEAFF
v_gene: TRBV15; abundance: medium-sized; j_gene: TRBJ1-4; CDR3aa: CATSGRASPDEKLFF
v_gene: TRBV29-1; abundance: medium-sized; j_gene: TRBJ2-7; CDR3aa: CSALDTKWPYEQYF
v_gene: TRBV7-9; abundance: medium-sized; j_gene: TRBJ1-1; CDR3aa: CASSPKPGNTEAFF
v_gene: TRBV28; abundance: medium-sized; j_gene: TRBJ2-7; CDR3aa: CASSSWAGLLVAEQYF
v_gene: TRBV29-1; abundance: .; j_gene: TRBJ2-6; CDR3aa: CSVATDSGANVLTF
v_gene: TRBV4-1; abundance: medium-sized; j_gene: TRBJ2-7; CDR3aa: CASSQSTGGILEQYF
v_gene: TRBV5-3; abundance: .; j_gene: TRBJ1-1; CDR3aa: CARSSTGEATEAFF
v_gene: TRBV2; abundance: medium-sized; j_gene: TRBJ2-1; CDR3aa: CASSGGTVQRFYNEQFF
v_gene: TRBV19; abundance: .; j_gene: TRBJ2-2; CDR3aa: CASRSLLGQGFSGELFF
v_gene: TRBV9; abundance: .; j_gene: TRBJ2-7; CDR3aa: CASSVGGLSSYEQYF
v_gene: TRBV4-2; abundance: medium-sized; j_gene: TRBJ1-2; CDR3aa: CASSQEEFEGALVYGYTF
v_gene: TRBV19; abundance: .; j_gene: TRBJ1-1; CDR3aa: CASSITAGSTEAFF
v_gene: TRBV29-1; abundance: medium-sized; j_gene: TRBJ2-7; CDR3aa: CSVLGGPSYEQYF
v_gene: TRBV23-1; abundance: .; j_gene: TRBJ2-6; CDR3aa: CASSQSAGAGANVLTF
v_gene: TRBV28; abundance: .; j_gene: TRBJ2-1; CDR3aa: CASSFGLGPGEQFF
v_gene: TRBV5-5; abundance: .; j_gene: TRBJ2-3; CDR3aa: CASSNEMMADTQYF
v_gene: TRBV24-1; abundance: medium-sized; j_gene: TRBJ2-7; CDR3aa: CATSDSSGQPYEQYF
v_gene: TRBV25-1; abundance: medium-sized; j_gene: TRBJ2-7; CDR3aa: CASSRGPYEQYF
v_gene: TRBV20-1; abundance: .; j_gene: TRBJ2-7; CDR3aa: CSARADRGDTYEQYF
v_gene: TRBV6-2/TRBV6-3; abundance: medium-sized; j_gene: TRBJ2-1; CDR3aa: CASSYLTLGPQFEQFF
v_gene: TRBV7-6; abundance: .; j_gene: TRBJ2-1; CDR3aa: CASSPRLADEQFF
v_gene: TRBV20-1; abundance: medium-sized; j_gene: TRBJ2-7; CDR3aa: CSARQGEEQYF